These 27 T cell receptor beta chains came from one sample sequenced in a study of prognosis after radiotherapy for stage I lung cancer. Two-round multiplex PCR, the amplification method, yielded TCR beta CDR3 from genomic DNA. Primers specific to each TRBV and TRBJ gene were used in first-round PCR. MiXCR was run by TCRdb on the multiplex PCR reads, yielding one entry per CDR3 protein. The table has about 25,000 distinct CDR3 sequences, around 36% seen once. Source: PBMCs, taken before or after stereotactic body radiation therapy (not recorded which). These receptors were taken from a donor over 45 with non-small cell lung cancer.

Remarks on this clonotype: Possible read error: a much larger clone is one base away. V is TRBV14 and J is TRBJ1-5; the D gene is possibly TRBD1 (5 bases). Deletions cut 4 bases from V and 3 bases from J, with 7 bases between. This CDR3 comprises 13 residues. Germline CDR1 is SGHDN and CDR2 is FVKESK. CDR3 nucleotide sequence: TGTGCCAGCAGCCTGACAGACAATCAGCCCCAGCATTTT. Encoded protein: CASSLTDNQPQHF. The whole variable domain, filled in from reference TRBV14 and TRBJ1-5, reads EAGVTQFPSHSVIEKGQTVTLRCDPISGHDNLYWYRRVMGKEIKFLLHFVKESKQDESGMPNNRFLAERTGGTYSTLKVQPAELEDSGVYFCASSLTDNQPQHFGDGTRLSIL.

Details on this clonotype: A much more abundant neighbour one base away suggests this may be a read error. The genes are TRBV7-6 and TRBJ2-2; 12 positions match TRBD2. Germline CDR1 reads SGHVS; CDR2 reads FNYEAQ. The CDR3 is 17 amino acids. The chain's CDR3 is CAGRPGLAGYNTGELFF. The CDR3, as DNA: TGTGCCGGCAGGCCGGGACTAGCGGGTTATAACACCGGGGAGCTGTTTTTT.

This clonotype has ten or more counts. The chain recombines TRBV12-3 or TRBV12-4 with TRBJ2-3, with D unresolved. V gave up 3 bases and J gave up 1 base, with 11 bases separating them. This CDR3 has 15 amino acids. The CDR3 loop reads CASSLSSPGTDTQYF. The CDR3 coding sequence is TGTGCCAGCAGTTTGTCCTCTCCCGGCACAGATACGCAGTATTTT.

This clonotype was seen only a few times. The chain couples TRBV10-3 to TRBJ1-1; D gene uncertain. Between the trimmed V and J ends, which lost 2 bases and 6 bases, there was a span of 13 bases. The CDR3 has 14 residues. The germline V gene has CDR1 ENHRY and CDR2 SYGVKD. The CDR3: CAISERAQGAEAFF. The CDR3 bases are TGTGCCATCAGTGAGCGAGCCCAAGGCGCTGAAGCTTTCTTT.

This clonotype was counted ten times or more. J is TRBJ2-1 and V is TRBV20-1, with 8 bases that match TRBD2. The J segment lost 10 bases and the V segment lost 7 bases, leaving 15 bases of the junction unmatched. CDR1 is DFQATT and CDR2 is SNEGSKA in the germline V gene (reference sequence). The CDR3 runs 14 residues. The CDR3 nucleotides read TGCAGTGTTTCAAGCGGGACTAGTTTTAACGAGCAGTTCTTC. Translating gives CSVSSGTSFNEQFF.

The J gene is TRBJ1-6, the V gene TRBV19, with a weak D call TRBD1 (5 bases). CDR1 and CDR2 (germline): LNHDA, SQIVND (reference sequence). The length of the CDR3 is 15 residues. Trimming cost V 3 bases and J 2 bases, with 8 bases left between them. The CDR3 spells CASSIRETYNSPLHF. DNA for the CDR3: TGTGCCAGTAGTATCAGGGAAACCTATAATTCACCCCTCCACTTT. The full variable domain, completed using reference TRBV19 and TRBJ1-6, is DGGITQSPKYLFRKEGQNVTLSCEQNLNHDAMYWYRQDPGQGLRLIYYSQIVNDFQKGDIAEGYSVSREKKESFPLTVTSAQKNPTAFYLCASSIRETYNSPLHFGNGTRLTVT.

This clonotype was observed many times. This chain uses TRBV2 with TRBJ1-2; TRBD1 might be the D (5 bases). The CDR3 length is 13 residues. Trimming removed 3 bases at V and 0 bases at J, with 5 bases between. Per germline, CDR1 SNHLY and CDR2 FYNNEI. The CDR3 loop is CASSDRANYGYTF. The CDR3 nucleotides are TGTGCCAGCAGTGACAGGGCTAACTATGGCTACACCTTC. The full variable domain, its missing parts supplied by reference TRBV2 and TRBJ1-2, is EPEVTQTPSHQVTQMGQEVILRCVPISNHLYFYWYRQILGQKVEFLVSFYNNEISEKSEIFDDQFSVERPDGSNFTLKIRSTKLEDSAMYFCASSDRANYGYTFGSGTRLTVV.

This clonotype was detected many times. In nucleotides, the CDR3 is TGTGCCAGTATGAGGGCCAAGTACCAAGAGACCCAGTACTTC. This translates into CASMRAKYQETQYF. The V call is TRBV6-2 or TRBV6-3, the J call TRBJ2-5, with D maybe TRBD2 (5 bases). Germline V CDR1 and CDR2: MNHEY, SVGEGT. Trimming shortened V by 9 bases and J by 0 bases, and 14 bases separated the two germline ends. This CDR3 has 14 amino acids.

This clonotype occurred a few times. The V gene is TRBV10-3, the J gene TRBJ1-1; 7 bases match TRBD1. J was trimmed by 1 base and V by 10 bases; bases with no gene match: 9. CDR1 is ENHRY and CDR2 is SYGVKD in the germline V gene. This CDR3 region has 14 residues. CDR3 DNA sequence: TGTGCCACCGGCCGACAGGGAGAGAACACTGAAGCTTTCTTT. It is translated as CATGRQGENTEAFF.

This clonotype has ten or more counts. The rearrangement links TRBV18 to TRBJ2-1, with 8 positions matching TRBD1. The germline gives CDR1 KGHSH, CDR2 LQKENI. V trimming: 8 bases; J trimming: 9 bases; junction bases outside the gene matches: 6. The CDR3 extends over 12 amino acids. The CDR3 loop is CASEQGGGEQFF. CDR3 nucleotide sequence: TGTGCCAGCGAACAGGGGGGTGGTGAGCAGTTCTTC.

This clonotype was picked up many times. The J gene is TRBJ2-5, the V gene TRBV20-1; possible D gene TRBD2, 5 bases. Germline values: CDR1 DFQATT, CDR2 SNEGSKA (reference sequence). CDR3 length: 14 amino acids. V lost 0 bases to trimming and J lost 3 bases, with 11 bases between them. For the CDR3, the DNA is TGCAGTGCTAGAGAGGCAGCCGGGAAAGAGACCCAGTACTTC. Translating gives CSAREAAGKETQYF.

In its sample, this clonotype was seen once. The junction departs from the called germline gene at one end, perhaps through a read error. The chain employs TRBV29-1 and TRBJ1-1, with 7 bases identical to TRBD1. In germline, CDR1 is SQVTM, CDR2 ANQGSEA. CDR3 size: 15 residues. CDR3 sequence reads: CSFEDPTGLGTEAFF. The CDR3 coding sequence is TGCAGCTTTGAAGACCCGACAGGGTTGGGCACTGAAGCTTTCTTT.

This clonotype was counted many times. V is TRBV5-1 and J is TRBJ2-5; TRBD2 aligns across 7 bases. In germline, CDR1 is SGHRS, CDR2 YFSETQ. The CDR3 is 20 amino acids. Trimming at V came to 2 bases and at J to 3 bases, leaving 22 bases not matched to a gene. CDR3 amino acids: CASSLRRDKASGDREETQYF. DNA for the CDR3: TGCGCCAGCAGCTTACGAAGAGACAAGGCTAGCGGAGACAGAGAAGAGACCCAGTACTTC.

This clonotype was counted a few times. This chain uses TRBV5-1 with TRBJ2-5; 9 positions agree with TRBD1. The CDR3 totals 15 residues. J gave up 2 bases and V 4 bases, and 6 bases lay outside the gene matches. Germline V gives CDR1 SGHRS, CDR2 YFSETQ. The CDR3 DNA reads TGCGCCAGCAGCACCGGGACAGGGTTACAAGAGACCCAGTACTTC. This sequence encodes CASSTGTGLQETQYF.

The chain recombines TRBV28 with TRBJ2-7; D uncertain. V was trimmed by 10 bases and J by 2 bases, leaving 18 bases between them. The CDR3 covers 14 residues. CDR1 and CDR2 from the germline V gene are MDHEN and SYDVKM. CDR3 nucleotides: TGTGCCACCGCCCAGGTCATAGTCCCCTACGAGCAGTACTTC. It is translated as CATAQVIVPYEQYF. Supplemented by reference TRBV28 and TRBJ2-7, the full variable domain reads DVKVTQSSRYLVKRTGEKVFLECVQDMDHENMFWYRQDPGLGLRLIYFSYDVKMKEKGDIPEGYSVSREKKERFSLILESASTNQTSMYLCATAQVIVPYEQYFGPGTRLTVT.

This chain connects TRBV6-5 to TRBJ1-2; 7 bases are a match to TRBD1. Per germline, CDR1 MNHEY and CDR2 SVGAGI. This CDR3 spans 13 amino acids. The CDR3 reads CDNSRDRDYGYTF. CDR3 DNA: TGTGACAACAGTAGAGACAGGGACTATGGCTACACCTTC.

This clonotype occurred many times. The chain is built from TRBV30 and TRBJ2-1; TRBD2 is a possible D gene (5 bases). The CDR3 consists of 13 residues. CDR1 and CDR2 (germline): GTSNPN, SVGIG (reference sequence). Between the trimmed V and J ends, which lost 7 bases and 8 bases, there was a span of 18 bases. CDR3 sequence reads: CALRRSSRHEQFF. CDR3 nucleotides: TGTGCCTTACGTAGATCTAGCCGGCATGAGCAGTTCTTC. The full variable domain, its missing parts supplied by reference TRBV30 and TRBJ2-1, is SQTIHQWPATLVQPVGSPLSLECTVEGTSNPNLYWYRQAAGRGLQLLFYSVGIGQISSEVPQNLSASRPQDRQFILSSKKLLLSDSGFYLCALRRSSRHEQFFGPGTRLTVL.

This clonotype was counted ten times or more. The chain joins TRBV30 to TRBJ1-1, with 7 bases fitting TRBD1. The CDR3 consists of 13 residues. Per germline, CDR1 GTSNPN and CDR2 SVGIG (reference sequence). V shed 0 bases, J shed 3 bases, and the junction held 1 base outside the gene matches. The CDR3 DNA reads TGTGCCTGGAGTGTAACAGGGGACACTGAAGCTTTCTTT. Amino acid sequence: CAWSVTGDTEAFF.

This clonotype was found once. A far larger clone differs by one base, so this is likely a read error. CDR3 sequence: CASSLGGTSNEQYF. For the CDR3, the DNA is TGTGCCAGCAGTTTAGGAGGGACTAGTAACGAGCAGTACTTC. The chain has TRBV28 and TRBJ2-1, with TRBD2 matching over 8 bases. The J call could be wrong; TRBJ2-7 is a better fit for the DNA end. This CDR3 has 14 amino acids. Germline V CDR1 and CDR2: MDHEN, SYDVKM.

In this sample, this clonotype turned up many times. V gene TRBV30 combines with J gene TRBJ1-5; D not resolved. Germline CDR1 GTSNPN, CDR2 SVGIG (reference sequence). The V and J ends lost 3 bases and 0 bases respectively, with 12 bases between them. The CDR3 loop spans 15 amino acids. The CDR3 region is CAWSRRDYSNQPQHF. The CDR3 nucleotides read TGTGCCTGGAGCCGACGGGATTATAGCAATCAGCCCCAGCATTTT. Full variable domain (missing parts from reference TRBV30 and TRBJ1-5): SQTIHQWPATLVQPVGSPLSLECTVEGTSNPNLYWYRQAAGRGLQLLFYSVGIGQISSEVPQNLSASRPQDRQFILSSKKLLLSDSGFYLCAWSRRDYSNQPQHFGDGTRLSIL.

CDR3 in DNA: TGTGCCAGCAGCTTAGGTTGGCAGGCCACCTATGGCTACACCTTC. Translating gives CASSLGWQATYGYTF. V gene TRBV7-2 combines with J gene TRBJ1-2; D not certain. The CDR3 has 15 amino acids. Germline V gives CDR1 SGHTA, CDR2 FQGNSA. V lost 1 base and J 4 bases, leaving 13 bases between the germline ends.

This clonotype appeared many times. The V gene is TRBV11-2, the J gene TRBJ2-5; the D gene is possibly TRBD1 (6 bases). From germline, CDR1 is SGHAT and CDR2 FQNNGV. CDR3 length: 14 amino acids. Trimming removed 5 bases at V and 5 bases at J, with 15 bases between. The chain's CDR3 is CASSTGSRKETQYF. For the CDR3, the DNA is TGTGCCAGCAGCACAGGGTCTAGGAAGGAGACCCAGTACTTC.

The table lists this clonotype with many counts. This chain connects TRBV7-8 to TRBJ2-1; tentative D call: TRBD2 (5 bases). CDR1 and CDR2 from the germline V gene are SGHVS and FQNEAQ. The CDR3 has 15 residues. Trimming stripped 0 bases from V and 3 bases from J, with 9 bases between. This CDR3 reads CASSLAIGLYNEQFF. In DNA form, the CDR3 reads TGTGCCAGCAGCTTAGCGATAGGACTCTACAATGAGCAGTTCTTC.

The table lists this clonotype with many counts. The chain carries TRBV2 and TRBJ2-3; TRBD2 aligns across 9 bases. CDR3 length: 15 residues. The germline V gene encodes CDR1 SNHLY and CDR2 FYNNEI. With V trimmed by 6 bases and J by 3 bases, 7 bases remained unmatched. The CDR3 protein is CASRGGTSSTDTQYF. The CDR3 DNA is TGTGCCAGCAGGGGGGGGACTAGCAGTACAGATACGCAGTATTTT. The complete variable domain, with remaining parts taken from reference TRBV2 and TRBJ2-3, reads EPEVTQTPSHQVTQMGQEVILRCVPISNHLYFYWYRQILGQKVEFLVSFYNNEISEKSEIFDDQFSVERPDGSNFTLKIRSTKLEDSAMYFCASRGGTSSTDTQYFGPGTRLTVL.

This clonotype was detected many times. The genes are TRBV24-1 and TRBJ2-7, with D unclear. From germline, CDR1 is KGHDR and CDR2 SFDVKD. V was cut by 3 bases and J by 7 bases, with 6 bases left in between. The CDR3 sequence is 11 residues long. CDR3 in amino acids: CATSDTVEQYF. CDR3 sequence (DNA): TGTGCCACCAGTGATACCGTAGAGCAGTACTTC.

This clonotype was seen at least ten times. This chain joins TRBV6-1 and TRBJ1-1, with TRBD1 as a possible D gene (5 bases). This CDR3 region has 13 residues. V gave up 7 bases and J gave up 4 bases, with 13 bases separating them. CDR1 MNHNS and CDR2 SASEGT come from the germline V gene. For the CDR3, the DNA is TGTGCCAGCACCGCGGTGGGGGGCACTGAAGCTTTCTTT. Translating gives CASTAVGGTEAFF.

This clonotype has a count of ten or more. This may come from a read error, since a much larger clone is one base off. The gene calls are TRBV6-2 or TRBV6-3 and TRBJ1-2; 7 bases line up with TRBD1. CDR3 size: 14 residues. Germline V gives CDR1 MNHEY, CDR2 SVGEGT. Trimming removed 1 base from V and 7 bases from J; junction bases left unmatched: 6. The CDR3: CASSYCTGAGGYTF. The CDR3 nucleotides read TGTGCCAGCAGTTACTGCACAGGGGCCGGTGGCTACACCTTC.